This T cell receptor beta chain came from a study of cytotoxic CD8 clonotypes in ibrutinib-treated CLL (dated by TCRdb to the early 2020s). A note on the overall study: In this cohort, about 16 patients were treatment-naive and ten to eleven were relapsed/refractory, while approximately 18 had unmutated IGHV. Partial responses were observed in around 25 patients and complete responses in 2; after a median follow-up of around 68 months, remission was maintained in roughly 15 patients and progression was observed in about twelve. Response samples were taken after a median of around 13 months on treatment, ranging from 6 to 36 months. Samples averaged roughly 280,000 productive templates and around 91,000 productive rearrangements. Longitudinal samples were available for about 30% of the 86 trial participants. Cryopreserved peripheral blood mononuclear cells were collected before treatment, at response, and at either disease progression or sustained remission. Every sample from remission and from progressive disease was obtained while the patients were still on ibrutinib.

Interpreted using the paper, the time point label stands for: around 2 years on ibrutinib. About 2 micrograms of genomic DNA were extracted from cryopreserved PBMCs for TCR beta library preparation. High-throughput TCR beta sequencing was performed on longitudinal blood samples from CLL patients receiving ibrutinib monotherapy. Patients were enrolled in a phase 2 open-label single-center ibrutinib monotherapy trial. A MiSeq instrument was used for deep resolution sequencing, which targeted depths ranging from 1 in 1 million up to 1 in 200,000 T cells, with coverage averaging 10x for each clonotype. The immunoSEQ hsTCRB Kit was used to generate the TCR beta libraries. Per the original workflow: The data were analyzed with ImmunoSEQ Analyzer and ImmunoSEQ Data Assistant, and V, D and J gene assignments followed IMGT definitions. Clonality, which ranges from 0 to 1, was calculated as one minus the normalized Shannon entropy of productive rearrangement frequencies. Only overrepresented clonotypes making up at least 0.05% of each patient's repertoire were included in the public clonotype analysis. Repertoires from some twelve age-matched healthy donors in immuneACCESS were used as clonality controls. The immuneACCESS repertoire file appears here via TCRdb, limited to in-frame rearrangements. These files lack a portion of the clones; in checked studies, under half of the deficit traces to unresolved V genes, and the cause of the others is not known. D and trimming come from the DNA, and the V and J calls and clone size come from that table. Here the sample has about 130,000 clones; roughly 80% occur a single time. The leading ten clones occupy 2.5% to 3.5% of the sample.

Here is what the overall study found, with its caveats: Sampling times were not matched between sustained-remission and progressing patients, and lymph node repertoires were not studied. At baseline, clonality was higher than in age-matched healthy donors and showed a strong correlation with circulating CD8+ T-cell counts. Public clonotypes were rare and either contracted or stayed stable during treatment, and the rise in clonality at ibrutinib response reflected the expansion of private clonotypes. An increase in clonality was observed at ibrutinib response, with clonality remaining stable during sustained remission and falling back toward baseline at progression.

Turning to this clone: This receptor's antigen is unknown. Nothing much larger sits one base from this clone, and base qualities are not available.

According to the germline V gene (reference sequence), CDR1 reads SGHNT and CDR2 reads YYREEE. Reading from cysteine to phenylalanine, the CDR3 counts 15 amino acids. CDR3 DNA is the only sequence kept; it has 45 bases, read in frame from the first base. V is cut back by 6 bases and J by 7 bases, with 9 bases in the junction unmatched. The source is a human donor with chronic lymphocytic leukemia. The chain is encoded by TRBV5-4 joined to TRBJ2-1; 11 of the junction bases match TRBD1. Sequenced here: PBMCs, sampled after 24 months of ibrutinib treatment. The nucleotide sequence is TGTGCCAGCACCCCCCGGGACAGGGGGGTAAATGAGCAGTTCTTC. Translated, this is CASTPRDRGVNEQFF.